Following are 10 T cell receptor beta chains from one sample sequenced in a study of cytomegalovirus exposure and HLA in healthy donors. The protocol was immunoSEQ multiplex PCR, while the TCRdb copy is restricted to in-frame clones and leaves out a portion. The table shows 100,000 to 120,000 clones, with approximately 90% occurring only once. The specimen was PBMCs. The receptors were sampled from a woman aged 25 to 39 in good health and CMV-seropositive.

A single count supports this clone. The chain has TRBV30 and TRBJ2-1; 7 bases are shared with TRBD2. J gave up 2 bases and V 0 bases, and 7 bases lay outside the gene matches. The CDR3 runs to 16 residues. Germline assignment: CDR1 GTSNPN and CDR2 SVGIG (reference sequence). The CDR3 nucleotides read TGTGCCTGGAGTGTACTTGGCGGGGGAACCTACAATGAGCAGTTCTTC. Its translation is CAWSVLGGGTYNEQFF.

This sequence joins TRBV4-3 and TRBJ1-5; 9 nucleotides agree with TRBD1. From germline, CDR1 is LGHNA and CDR2 YSLEER. This CDR3 has 18 amino acids. J gave up 6 bases and V 1 base, and 13 bases lay outside the gene matches. The CDR3: CASSQGGPGQGIIQPQHF. The DNA for the CDR3 is TGCGCCAGCAGCCAAGGGGGCCCGGGACAGGGAATAATTCAGCCCCAGCATTTT.

V gene TRBV27 combines with J gene TRBJ2-6; D is uncertain. V lost 6 bases, J lost 0 bases, and 6 bases lay in between. Germline lookup yields CDR1 MNHEY and CDR2 SMNVEV (reference sequence). This CDR3 has 14 residues. The CDR3 loop is CASSPSSGANVLTF. The CDR3 nucleotides are TGTGCCAGCAGCCCCAGCTCTGGGGCCAACGTCCTGACTTTC.

The chain couples TRBV11-1 to TRBJ2-5, with 9 bases fitting TRBD2. This CDR3 has 16 residues. V trimming: 0 bases; J trimming: 5 bases; junction bases outside the gene matches: 7. Germline V gives CDR1 SGHAT, CDR2 FQDESV (reference sequence). CDR3 nucleotide sequence: TGTGCCAGCAGCTTAGCTAGCGGGGGAACCTTGGAGACCCAGTACTTC. This gives the protein CASSLASGGTLETQYF.

The chain uses TRBV2 and TRBJ1-2; 8 nucleotides align to TRBD1. Trimming took 7 bases from V and 4 from J; bases not matched to a gene: 11. Germline loops: CDR1 SNHLY, CDR2 FYNNEI. The CDR3 is made up of 15 amino acids. Here the CDR3 reads CASKRGQGGPYGYTF. The CDR3 bases are TGTGCCAGCAAACGCGGACAGGGAGGTCCCTATGGCTACACCTTC.

J is TRBJ2-2 and V is TRBV6-5, with a weak D call TRBD1 (7 bases). The CDR3 is 14 amino acids. Germline CDR1 is MNHEY and CDR2 is SVGAGI. V lost 2 bases and J 7 bases, leaving 11 bases between the germline ends. The CDR3 DNA is TGTGCCAGCAGTTACGGACAGGAGGGCGGGGAGCTGTTTTTT. Translated: CASSYGQEGGELFF.

The V call is TRBV15, the J call TRBJ1-1; 12 bases are a match to TRBD1. J was trimmed by 0 bases and V by 1 base; bases with no gene match: 9. This CDR3 region has 19 residues. Germline lookup yields CDR1 LNHNV and CDR2 YYDKDF (reference sequence). The CDR3 protein is CATSRAGQGAGYMNTEAFF. CDR3 coding DNA: TGTGCCACCAGCAGAGCGGGACAGGGGGCGGGTTACATGAACACTGAAGCTTTCTTT.

This rearrangement joins TRBV4-2 to TRBJ2-7, with TRBD2 matching over 12 bases. V was pared by 1 base and J by 5 bases, with 9 bases of the junction left unmatched. CDR1 and CDR2 (germline): LGHNA, YNFKEQ. The CDR3 has 17 amino acids. Here the CDR3 reads CASSQVSSGRAVDEQYF. CDR3 in DNA: TGTGCCAGCAGCCAAGTTTCTAGCGGGAGGGCCGTAGACGAGCAGTACTTC.

The J gene is TRBJ1-3, the V gene TRBV7-2; no reliable D call. This CDR3 has 15 residues. The V end was cut by 7 bases, the J end by 0 bases, with 13 bases between. Germline lookup yields CDR1 SGHTA and CDR2 FQGNSA. The CDR3 sequence is CASTPLPGSGNTIYF. For the CDR3, the DNA is TGTGCCAGCACTCCACTCCCGGGCTCTGGAAACACCATATATTTT.

V usage is TRBV6-1 and J usage is TRBJ2-1; 10 nucleotides align to TRBD2. With V trimmed by 6 bases and J by 6 bases, 8 bases remained unmatched. CDR3 length equals 15 residues. CDR1 MNHNS and CDR2 SASEGT come from the germline V gene. The CDR3 DNA reads as TGTGCCAGCAGGGCCGGGACTAGCGTGTCCAATGAGCAGTTCTTC. Encoded protein: CASRAGTSVSNEQFF.